Listed below are T cell receptor beta chains from one sample, sequenced in a study of T cells in Graves' hyperthyroidism and ophthalmopathy. TCRdb analysed the multiplex PCR reads with MiXCR anew, one entry per CDR3 protein. Of over 500,000 distinct CDR3 sequences in the sample, 46% were seen once. Specimen: peripheral blood or thyroid tissue (not recorded which). The receptors shown here come from an adult woman with Graves' disease, either hyperthyroidism or ophthalmopathy (not recorded which). The CDR3 runs from the conserved cysteine through the conserved F or W. The order of the fields is V gene, J gene, CDR3 length, CDR3 protein.

V gene: TRBV9; J gene: TRBJ1-2; CDR3 length: 17; CDR3 protein: CASSVSSGTGDNYGYTF
V gene: TRBV7-3; J gene: TRBJ1-6; CDR3 length: 13; CDR3 protein: CASSLSSDSPLHF
V gene: TRBV7-2; J gene: TRBJ1-2; CDR3 length: 15; CDR3 protein: CASSLDGRGGYGYTF
V gene: TRBV7-8; J gene: TRBJ1-1; CDR3 length: 11; CDR3 protein: CASSHRDEAFF
V gene: TRBV7-2; J gene: TRBJ1-3; CDR3 length: 18; CDR3 protein: CASIPRGGRVSSGNTIYF
V gene: TRBV7-9; J gene: TRBJ2-7; CDR3 length: 13; CDR3 protein: CAWSSGLGYEQYF
V gene: TRBV5-1; J gene: TRBJ2-6; CDR3 length: 16; CDR3 protein: CASTFSGGPGANVLTF
V gene: TRBV14; J gene: TRBJ1-1; CDR3 length: 12; CDR3 protein: CASSLGTAKAFF
V gene: TRBV6-5; J gene: TRBJ2-7; CDR3 length: 14; CDR3 protein: CASSRDRAQYEQYF
V gene: TRBV12-3/TRBV12-4; J gene: TRBJ1-3; CDR3 length: 15; CDR3 protein: CASSDSGGSHNTIYF
V gene: TRBV15; J gene: TRBJ2-6; CDR3 length: 16; CDR3 protein: CATSRDSGSGANVLTF
V gene: TRBV7-2; J gene: TRBJ2-2; CDR3 length: 11; CDR3 protein: CASSLMRELFF
V gene: TRBV29-1; J gene: TRBJ2-7; CDR3 length: 12; CDR3 protein: CSVDGTDYEQYF
V gene: TRBV11-2; J gene: TRBJ1-3; CDR3 length: 15; CDR3 protein: CASSLSGFSGNTIYF
V gene: TRBV10-3; J gene: TRBJ2-1; CDR3 length: 13; CDR3 protein: CAISGGLNNEQFF
V gene: TRBV11-2; J gene: TRBJ2-5; CDR3 length: 15; CDR3 protein: CASSFWPSVEETQYF
V gene: TRBV6-5; J gene: TRBJ2-5; CDR3 length: 15; CDR3 protein: CASSSTDRGQETQYF
V gene: TRBV7-2; J gene: TRBJ1-5; CDR3 length: 16; CDR3 protein: CASSFNRAESNQPQHF
V gene: TRBV12-3/TRBV12-4; J gene: TRBJ1-6; CDR3 length: 14; CDR3 protein: CASSRELQNSPLHF
V gene: TRBV20-1; J gene: TRBJ1-5; CDR3 length: 14; CDR3 protein: CSARDPTPNQPQHF
V gene: TRBV15; J gene: TRBJ1-2; CDR3 length: 15; CDR3 protein: CATSRDREGNYGYTF
V gene: TRBV20-1; J gene: TRBJ2-7; CDR3 length: 12; CDR3 protein: CSANPGSREQYF
V gene: TRBV12-3/TRBV12-4; J gene: TRBJ1-4; CDR3 length: 15; CDR3 protein: CASNLDRAHSEKLFF
V gene: TRBV4-3; J gene: TRBJ2-5; CDR3 length: 17; CDR3 protein: CASSQDPRTSGRETQYF
V gene: TRBV20-1; J gene: TRBJ2-7; CDR3 length: 11; CDR3 protein: CSASGSHEQYF
V gene: TRBV7-2; J gene: TRBJ1-1; CDR3 length: 14; CDR3 protein: CASSPGTANTEAFF
V gene: TRBV29-1; J gene: TRBJ2-7; CDR3 length: 13; CDR3 protein: CSLGWDRGREQYF
V gene: TRBV7-2; J gene: TRBJ2-5; CDR3 length: 17; CDR3 protein: CASSPPGLAGGQETQYF
V gene: TRBV10-2; J gene: TRBJ2-5; CDR3 length: 12; CDR3 protein: CATSGEGETQYF
V gene: TRBV11-2; J gene: TRBJ2-7; CDR3 length: 16; CDR3 protein: CASSSELGSGESEQYF
V gene: TRBV19; J gene: TRBJ1-1; CDR3 length: 14; CDR3 protein: CASNLGTGSTEAFF
V gene: TRBV6-5; J gene: TRBJ1-2; CDR3 length: 13; CDR3 protein: CASSNSLGYGYTF
V gene: TRBV2; J gene: TRBJ2-2; CDR3 length: 20; CDR3 protein: CASSEAKRGGGGPNTGELFF
V gene: TRBV2; J gene: TRBJ2-2; CDR3 length: 13; CDR3 protein: CASSVDSTGELFF
V gene: TRBV18; J gene: TRBJ1-2; CDR3 length: 14; CDR3 protein: CASSPRDRYYGYTF
V gene: TRBV15; J gene: TRBJ2-7; CDR3 length: 17; CDR3 protein: CATSREIAAFGIYEQYF
V gene: TRBV5-1; J gene: TRBJ2-2; CDR3 length: 12; CDR3 protein: CASSPFYGELFF
V gene: TRBV9; J gene: TRBJ1-1; CDR3 length: 14; CDR3 protein: CASSVIQGSTEAFF
V gene: TRBV19; J gene: TRBJ2-6; CDR3 length: 17; CDR3 protein: CASRRGQEYSGANVLTF
V gene: TRBV24-1; J gene: TRBJ2-5; CDR3 length: 14; CDR3 protein: CATSRGLAVGSQYF
V gene: TRBV7-2; J gene: TRBJ2-7; CDR3 length: 12; CDR3 protein: CASSFMSREQYF
V gene: TRBV29-1; J gene: TRBJ1-1; CDR3 length: 11; CDR3 protein: CSARTNTEAFF
V gene: TRBV4-1; J gene: TRBJ1-6; CDR3 length: 17; CDR3 protein: CASSQVGTGIPNSPLHF
V gene: TRBV7-8; J gene: TRBJ2-7; CDR3 length: 14; CDR3 protein: CASSLGGLADEQYF